Sequencing of this T cell receptor (beta chain) was carried out in a study of T cell clonality in common variable immunodeficiency. Libraries were prepared by immunoSEQ multiplex PCR; TCRdb keeps only in-frame clonotypes and omits some of them. The sample counts about 60,000 clones, none seen once; the ten largest own roughly 1.5%. This clone was recorded at least ten times. The sequenced fragment ends 3 residues before the CDR3 boundary, so the rest is inferred from the germline J gene. The ends were cut back, 4 bases at V and 4 bases at J, with 10 bases in the middle. The germline CDR1 and CDR2 sequences are MNHNS and SASEGT. The CDR3 loop spans 13 amino acids. Caucasian heritage predominated among both patients and controls.

Sequencing was performed on peripheral blood mononuclear cells. This clonotype was obtained from a person between 18 and 69 years old in good health. The chain couples TRBV6-1 to TRBJ1-1; no clear D. The CDR3 loop reads CASSGHLTTEAFF. CDR3 DNA, as far as it was read: TGTGCCAGCAGTGGACACCTGACCACTGAA.